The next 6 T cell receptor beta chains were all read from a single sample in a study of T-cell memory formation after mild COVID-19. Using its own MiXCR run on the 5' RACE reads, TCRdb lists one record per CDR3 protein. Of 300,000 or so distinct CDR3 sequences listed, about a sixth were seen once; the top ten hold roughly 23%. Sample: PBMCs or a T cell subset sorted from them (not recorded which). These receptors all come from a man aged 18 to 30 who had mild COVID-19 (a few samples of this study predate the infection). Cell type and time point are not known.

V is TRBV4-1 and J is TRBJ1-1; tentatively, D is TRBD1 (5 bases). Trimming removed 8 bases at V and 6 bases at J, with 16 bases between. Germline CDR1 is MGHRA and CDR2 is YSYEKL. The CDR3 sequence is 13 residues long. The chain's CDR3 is CASGDFRSAEAFF. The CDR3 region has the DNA TGCGCCAGCGGGGACTTTCGAAGCGCTGAAGCTTTCTTT.

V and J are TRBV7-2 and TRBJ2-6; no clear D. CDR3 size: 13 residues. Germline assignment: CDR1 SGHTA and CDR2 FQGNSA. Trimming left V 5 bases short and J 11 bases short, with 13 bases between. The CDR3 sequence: CASSPVVSDVLTF. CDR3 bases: TGTGCCAGCAGCCCCGTCGTCTCCGACGTCCTGACTTTC.

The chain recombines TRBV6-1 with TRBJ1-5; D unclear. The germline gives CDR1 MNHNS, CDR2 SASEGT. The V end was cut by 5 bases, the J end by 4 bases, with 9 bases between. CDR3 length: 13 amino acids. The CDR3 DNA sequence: TGTGCCAGCAGTCCACAGCGAAATCAGCCCCAGCATTTT. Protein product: CASSPQRNQPQHF.

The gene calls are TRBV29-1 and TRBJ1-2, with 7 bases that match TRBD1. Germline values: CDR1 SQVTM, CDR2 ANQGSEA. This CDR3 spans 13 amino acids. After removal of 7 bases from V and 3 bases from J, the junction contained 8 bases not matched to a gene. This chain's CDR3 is CSAPTGSYYGYTF. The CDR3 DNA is TGCAGCGCCCCGACAGGGTCTTACTATGGCTACACCTTC.

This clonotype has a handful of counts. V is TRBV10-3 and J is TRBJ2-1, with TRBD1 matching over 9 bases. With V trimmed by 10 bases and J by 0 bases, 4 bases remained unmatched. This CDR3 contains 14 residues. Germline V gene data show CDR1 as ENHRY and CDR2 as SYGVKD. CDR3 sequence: CATMTGGSYNEQFF. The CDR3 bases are TGTGCCACCATGACAGGGGGCTCCTACAATGAGCAGTTCTTC.

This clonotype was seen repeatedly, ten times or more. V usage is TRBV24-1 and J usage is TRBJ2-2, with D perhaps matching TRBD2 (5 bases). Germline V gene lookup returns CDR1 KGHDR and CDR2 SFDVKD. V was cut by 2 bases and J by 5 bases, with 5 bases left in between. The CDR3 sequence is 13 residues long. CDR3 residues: CATSDWETGELFF. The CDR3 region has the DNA TGTGCCACCAGTGATTGGGAGACCGGGGAGCTGTTTTTT.